The present TCR beta chain was sequenced within a study of blood T cell repertoires in COVID-19. The wider study: The samples span acute and convalescent COVID-19 from the United States, Italy and Spain. T cells, B-cell-depleted T cells, or PBMCs supplied cDNA or gDNA.

The CDR3 extends over 14 amino acids. V shed 4 bases and J shed 5 bases, with 14 bases lying between them. The germline CDR1 and CDR2 sequences are LNHDA and SQIVND (reference sequence). Per the original data handling: Amplified reference gene primers provided the basis for estimating nucleated cell counts. Sequenced by immunoSEQ multiplex PCR; TCRdb stores in-frame clones only, minus some. The V and J calls and clone size come from that table; D and trimming were worked out from the DNA. This sample has about 77,000 clones; around 69% occur once, and the top ten carry around a sixth. The TCR was taken from a man aged 70 or older with active or convalescent COVID-19. The V and J genes are TRBV19 and TRBJ1-2, with D possibly matching TRBD1 (6 bases). Specimen: peripheral blood. CDR3 in amino acids: CASSKSGTQYGYTF. The CDR3 DNA is TGTGCCAGTAGTAAATCCGGGACACAATATGGCTACACCTTC.